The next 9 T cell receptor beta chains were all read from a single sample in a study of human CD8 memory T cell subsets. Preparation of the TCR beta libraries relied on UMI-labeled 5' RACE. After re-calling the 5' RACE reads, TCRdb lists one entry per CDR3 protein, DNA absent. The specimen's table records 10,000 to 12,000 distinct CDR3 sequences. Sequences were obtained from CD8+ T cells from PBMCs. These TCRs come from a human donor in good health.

CDR3 in amino acids: CASSVTSYEQYF. V is TRBV7-2 and J is TRBJ2-7; the D call of TRBD2 rests on TCRdb alone, since no DNA is present to check it. This CDR3 spans 12 amino acids. Germline V gene lookup returns CDR1 SGHTA and CDR2 FQGNSA.

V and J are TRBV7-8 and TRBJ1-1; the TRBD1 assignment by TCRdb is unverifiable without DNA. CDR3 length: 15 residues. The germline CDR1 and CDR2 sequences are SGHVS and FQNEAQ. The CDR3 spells CASSQTAGGNTEAFF.

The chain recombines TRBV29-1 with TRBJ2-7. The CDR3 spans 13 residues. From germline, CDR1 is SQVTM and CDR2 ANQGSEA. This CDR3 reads CSVVTEVSYEQYF.

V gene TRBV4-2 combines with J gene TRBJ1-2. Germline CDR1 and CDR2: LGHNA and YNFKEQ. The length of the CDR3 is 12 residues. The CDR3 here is CASSPHQRSYTF.

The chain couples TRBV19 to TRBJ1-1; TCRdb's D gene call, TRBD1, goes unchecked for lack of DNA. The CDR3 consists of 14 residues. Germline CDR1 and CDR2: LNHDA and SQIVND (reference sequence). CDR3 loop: CASSDPVMGTEAFF.

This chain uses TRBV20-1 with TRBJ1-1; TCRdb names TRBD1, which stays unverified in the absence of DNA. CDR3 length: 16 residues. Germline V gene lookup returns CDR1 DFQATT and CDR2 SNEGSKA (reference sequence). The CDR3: CSARDRGVDRVSEAFF.

CDR3 region: CSARDPRTVHTGELFF. V and J are TRBV20-1 and TRBJ2-2; with no DNA, the TCRdb D assignment of TRBD1 cannot be verified. The CDR3 loop spans 16 amino acids. The germline V gene encodes CDR1 DFQATT and CDR2 SNEGSKA (reference sequence).

The CDR3 here is CASIPPGVETQYF. The chain joins TRBV7-9 to TRBJ2-5; the D call from TCRdb, TRBD1, cannot be confirmed without DNA. Germline lookup yields CDR1 SEHNR and CDR2 FQNEAQ (reference sequence). The CDR3 sequence is 13 residues long.

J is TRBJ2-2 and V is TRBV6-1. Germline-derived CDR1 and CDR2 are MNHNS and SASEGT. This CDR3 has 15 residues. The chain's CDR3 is CASSDIGQNTGELFF.